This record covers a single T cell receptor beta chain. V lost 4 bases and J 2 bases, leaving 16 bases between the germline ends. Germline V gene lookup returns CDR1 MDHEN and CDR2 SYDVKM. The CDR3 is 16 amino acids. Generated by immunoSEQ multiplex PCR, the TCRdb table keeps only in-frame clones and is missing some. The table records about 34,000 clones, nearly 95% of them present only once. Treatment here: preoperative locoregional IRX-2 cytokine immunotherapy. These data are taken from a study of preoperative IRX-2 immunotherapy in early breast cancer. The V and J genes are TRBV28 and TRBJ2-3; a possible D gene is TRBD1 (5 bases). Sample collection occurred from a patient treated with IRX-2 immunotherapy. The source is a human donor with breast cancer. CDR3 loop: CASSSYLQGVTDTQYF. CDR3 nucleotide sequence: TGTGCCAGCAGTTCATATCTGCAGGGTGTCACAGATACGCAGTATTTT. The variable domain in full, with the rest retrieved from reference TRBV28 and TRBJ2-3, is DVKVTQSSRYLVKRTGEKVFLECVQDMDHENMFWYRQDPGLGLRLIYFSYDVKMKEKGDIPEGYSVSREKKERFSLILESASTNQTSMYLCASSSYLQGVTDTQYFGPGTRLTVL.